The next 20 T cell receptor beta chains were all read from a single sample in a study of cytomegalovirus exposure and HLA in healthy donors. With 60 Vbeta and 13 Jbeta primers, the PCR was carried out. Profiling relied on immunoSEQ multiplex PCR, and the TCRdb table lists in-frame clones only, not all of them. The sample lists 140,000 or so clones, 76% occurring once. Specimen: PBMCs. The source of these receptors is a woman aged 40 to 49 in good health and CMV-seronegative.

The V gene is TRBV28, the J gene TRBJ2-1; perhaps TRBD1 as D (6 bases). CDR3 length: 18 amino acids. The ends were cut back, 3 bases at V and 6 bases at J, with 24 bases in the middle. Germline loops: CDR1 MDHEN, CDR2 SYDVKM. CDR3 nucleotide sequence: TGTGCCAGCAGTTTTCCCACCACCCAGGACAGAAGGATCAATGAGCAGTTCTTC. This codes for CASSFPTTQDRRINEQFF.

The chain has TRBV2 and TRBJ2-5; tentative D call: TRBD2 (5 bases). The germline CDR1 and CDR2 sequences are SNHLY and FYNNEI. The CDR3 contains 13 residues. In nucleotides, the CDR3 is TGTGCTAACTCCGGGGAGTGGAGCGAGACCCAGTACTTC. It yields the protein CANSGEWSETQYF.

This chain uses TRBV5-6 with TRBJ2-7; D gene uncertain. Germline assignment: CDR1 SGHDT and CDR2 YYEEEE. The CDR3 runs 12 residues. Deletions cut 4 bases from V and 4 bases from J, with 9 bases between. The CDR3: CASSVASYEQYF. The CDR3 DNA is TGTGCCAGCAGCGTTGCGTCTTACGAGCAGTACTTC.

V usage is TRBV14 and J usage is TRBJ2-2, with a tentative D call TRBD2 (5 bases). The germline CDR1 and CDR2 sequences are SGHDN and FVKESK. The CDR3 has 15 amino acids. Trimming cost V 1 base and J 6 bases, with 12 bases left between them. The CDR3 is CASSQVRAGAGELFF. For the CDR3, the DNA is TGTGCCAGCAGCCAAGTGAGGGCTGGGGCCGGGGAGCTGTTTTTT. Variable domain in full (rest from reference TRBV14 and TRBJ2-2): EAGVTQFPSHSVIEKGQTVTLRCDPISGHDNLYWYRRVMGKEIKFLLHFVKESKQDESGMPNNRFLAERTGGTYSTLKVQPAELEDSGVYFCASSQVRAGAGELFFGEGSRLTVL.

Regarding this clone: Additional DNA sequences in this sample encode the identical CDR3. J is TRBJ2-7 and V is TRBV7-9, with D maybe TRBD2 (6 bases). Germline CDR1 reads SEHNR; CDR2 reads FQNEAQ (reference sequence). The ends were cut back, 3 bases at V and 3 bases at J, with 9 bases in the middle. This CDR3 comprises 13 residues. The CDR3: CASSLGGDYEQYF. The CDR3 nucleotides read TGTGCCAGCAGCTTGGGGGGAGACTACGAGCAGTACTTC.

This clone was observed a handful of times. The rearrangement uses TRBV12-5 and TRBJ1-1; D gene uncertain. This CDR3 is built from 13 residues. Trimming removed 3 bases at V and 5 bases at J, with 10 bases between. Germline V gene data show CDR1 as LGHNT and CDR2 as FRNRAP. The CDR3 DNA follows: TGTGCTAGTGGTTTTATCCCGGGTACTGAAGCTTTCTTT. It codes for CASGFIPGTEAFF.

The chain uses TRBV18 and TRBJ2-5; 11 positions agree with TRBD2. Germline values: CDR1 KGHSH, CDR2 LQKENI. There are 16 residues in the CDR3. V was pared by 4 bases and J by 1 base, with 5 bases of the junction left unmatched. The CDR3 nucleotides read TGTGCCAGCTCACTGTGGACTAGCGGGTTCCAAGAGACCCAGTACTTC. It yields the protein CASSLWTSGFQETQYF.

This chain joins TRBV5-8 and TRBJ2-2; 7 bases agree with TRBD1. Germline V gene data show CDR1 as SGHTS and CDR2 as YDEGEE. Trimming cost V 3 bases and J 0 bases; bases outside gene matches: 2. The CDR3 runs 15 residues. This CDR3 is CASSWGQPNTGELFF. The DNA for the CDR3 is TGTGCCAGCAGCTGGGGACAGCCGAACACCGGGGAGCTGTTTTTT.

The gene calls are TRBV15 and TRBJ2-5; D is possibly TRBD1 (7 bases). The J call is uncertain, as TRBJ2-7 better fits the DNA end. CDR3 size: 15 residues. The V gene's germline CDR1 is LNHNV and CDR2 YYDKDF (reference sequence). This CDR3 is CATSSDRDWSYEQYF. For the CDR3, the DNA is TGTGCCACCAGCAGCGACAGGGACTGGTCCTACGAGCAGTACTTC.

This sequence joins TRBV2 and TRBJ2-1, with D possibly matching TRBD2 (5 bases). CDR3 length: 15 residues. V was trimmed by 1 base and J by 9 bases, leaving 16 bases between them. Looked up from germline, CDR1 is SNHLY and CDR2 is FYNNEI. CDR3 DNA: TGTGCCAGCAGTGAAGGCTTGGTGAGGGCGGTTGAGCAGTTCTTC. Its protein is CASSEGLVRAVEQFF. The whole variable domain, filled in from reference TRBV2 and TRBJ2-1, reads EPEVTQTPSHQVTQMGQEVILRCVPISNHLYFYWYRQILGQKVEFLVSFYNNEISEKSEIFDDQFSVERPDGSNFTLKIRSTKLEDSAMYFCASSEGLVRAVEQFFGPGTRLTVL.

This clone appeared a few times. The rearrangement joins TRBV6-1 to TRBJ2-7, with 9 bases lining up with TRBD1. The CDR3 spans 15 residues. The J segment lost 2 bases and the V segment lost 4 bases, leaving 6 bases of the junction unmatched. CDR1 is MNHNS and CDR2 is SASEGT in the germline V gene. This CDR3 is CASSAQGALAYEQYF. In DNA, the CDR3 is TGTGCCAGCAGTGCACAGGGGGCTCTCGCCTACGAGCAGTACTTC.

J is TRBJ2-3 and V is TRBV27; TRBD2 aligns across 8 bases. This CDR3 contains 17 residues. V lost 6 bases and J lost 6; bases outside the gene matches: 17. Germline V gene sequence: CDR1 MNHEY, CDR2 SMNVEV (reference sequence). The CDR3 coding sequence is TGTGCCAGCAGGCGGGGCCCTGGACTAGCCCATCGGGATACGCAGTATTTT. As protein: CASRRGPGLAHRDTQYF.

The chain employs TRBV19 and TRBJ2-5; TRBD2 is a possible D gene (6 bases). The CDR3 runs to 15 residues. Trimming took 7 bases from V and 5 from J, leaving 20 bases between them. Germline V gives CDR1 LNHDA, CDR2 SQIVND (reference sequence). CDR3 amino acids: CASNRVGLGTETQYF. The CDR3 nucleotides read TGTGCCAGTAACCGCGTGGGACTGGGGACTGAGACCCAGTACTTC.

J is TRBJ1-2 and V is TRBV11-2; D is unresolved. This CDR3 is 15 amino acids long. V was clipped by 4 bases and J by 2 bases, with 14 bases between them. The V gene's germline CDR1 is SGHAT and CDR2 FQNNGV. The CDR3 DNA sequence: TGTGCCAGCAGCTGGATGGTGGAGGACAACTATGGCTACACCTTC. Protein sequence: CASSWMVEDNYGYTF.

This clone turned up a few times. The V and J genes are TRBV5-1 and TRBJ1-2; D is undetermined. The germline V gene has CDR1 SGHRS and CDR2 YFSETQ. The ends were cut back, 4 bases at V and 0 bases at J, with 16 bases in the middle. This CDR3 comprises 16 residues. This chain's CDR3 is CASSPAEATSNYGYTF. The DNA of the CDR3 is TGCGCCAGCAGCCCGGCCGAGGCCACCTCTAACTATGGCTACACCTTC.

CDR3 loop: CAISDASLSYEQYF. CDR3 coding DNA: TGTGCCATCAGTGATGCTAGCCTATCCTACGAGCAGTACTTC. J is TRBJ2-7 and V is TRBV10-3; D is perhaps TRBD2 (5 bases). Trimming left V 3 bases short and J 1 base short, with 10 bases between. This CDR3 has 14 amino acids. Per germline, CDR1 ENHRY and CDR2 SYGVKD.

This clone was counted once. The genes are TRBV11-3 and TRBJ2-1, with D tentatively TRBD1 (6 bases). This CDR3 is 15 amino acids long. Trimming left V 5 bases short and J 0 bases short, with 11 bases between. Germline V gene lookup returns CDR1 SGHNT and CDR2 YENEEA. CDR3 region: CASSPLGGSYNEQFF. CDR3 bases: TGTGCCAGCAGCCCACTAGGGGGCTCCTACAATGAGCAGTTCTTC.

This clone was found a few times. The V gene is TRBV6-5, the J gene TRBJ1-5, with TRBD1 matching over 8 bases. CDR1 MNHEY and CDR2 SVGAGI come from the germline V gene. Losses at the gene ends were 6 bases for V and 0 bases for J; bases not matched to a gene: 4. The CDR3 is made up of 15 amino acids. CDR3: CASRRDRLSNQPQHF. CDR3 DNA: TGTGCCAGCAGACGGGACAGGCTTAGCAATCAGCCCCAGCATTTT.

The chain combines TRBV5-1 with TRBJ1-2, with 10 nucleotides matching TRBD1. V shed 0 bases, J shed 5 bases, and the junction held 1 base outside the gene matches. CDR1 is SGHRS, CDR2 YFSETQ, per germline. The CDR3 runs 14 residues. The CDR3 loop reads CASSLGDRGYGYTF. For the CDR3, the DNA is TGCGCCAGCAGCTTGGGGGACAGGGGATATGGCTACACCTTC. The whole variable domain, filled in from reference TRBV5-1 and TRBJ1-2, reads KAGVTQTPRYLIKTRGQQVTLSCSPISGHRSVSWYQQTPGQGLQFLFEYFSETQRNKGNFPGRFSGRQFSNSRSEMNVSTLELGDSALYLCASSLGDRGYGYTFGSGTRLTVV.

The chain is built from TRBV11-3 and TRBJ2-3; TRBD2 is a possible D gene (5 bases). V gave up 6 bases and J gave up 1 base, with 26 bases separating them. The V gene's germline CDR1 is SGHNT and CDR2 YENEEA. The CDR3 consists of 19 residues. CDR3 sequence: CASSPSRGLFLPGTDTQYF. The CDR3 coding sequence is TGTGCCAGCAGTCCCTCGAGAGGGCTATTCTTACCGGGCACAGATACGCAGTATTTT.